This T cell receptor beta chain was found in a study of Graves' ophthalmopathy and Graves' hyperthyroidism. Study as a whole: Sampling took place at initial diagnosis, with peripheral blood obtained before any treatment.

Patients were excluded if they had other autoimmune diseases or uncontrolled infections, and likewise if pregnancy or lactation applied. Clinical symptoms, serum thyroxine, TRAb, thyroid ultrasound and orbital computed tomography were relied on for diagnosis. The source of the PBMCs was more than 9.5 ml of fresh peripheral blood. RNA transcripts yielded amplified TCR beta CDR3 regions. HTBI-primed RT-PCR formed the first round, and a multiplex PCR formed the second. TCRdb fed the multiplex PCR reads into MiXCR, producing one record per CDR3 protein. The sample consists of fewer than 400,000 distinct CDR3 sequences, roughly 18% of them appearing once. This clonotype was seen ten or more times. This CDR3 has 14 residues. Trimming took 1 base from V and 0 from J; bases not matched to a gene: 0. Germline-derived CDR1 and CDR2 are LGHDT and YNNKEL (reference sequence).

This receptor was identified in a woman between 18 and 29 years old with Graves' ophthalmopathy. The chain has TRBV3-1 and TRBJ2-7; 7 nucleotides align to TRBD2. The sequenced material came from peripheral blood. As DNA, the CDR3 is TGTGCCAGCAGCCAAGCTAGCGGCTCCTACGAGCAGTACTTC. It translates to CASSQASGSYEQYF.